Here is one TCR beta chain with its context. The antigen is undetermined. The data originate from a study of early T cells in non-severe SARS-CoV-2 infection. On the study more broadly: The input, bulk RNA from unsorted whole blood, was sequenced, and chains were unpaired. Overall study findings and caveats: VDJdb matching favored anti-spike CD8 responses, missing private and CD4 specificities.

The CDR3 consists of 14 residues. Unmatched junction bases numbered 7, after V lost 8 bases and J lost 5 bases. Per the germline V gene, CDR1 is MNHNS and CDR2 is SASEGT. Unique molecular identifiers were attached to individual cDNA molecules. TCRdb used MiXCR to reprocess the 5' RACE reads, holding one entry per CDR3 protein. Of 50,000 to 75,000 distinct CDR3 sequences in the sample, 8.8% were seen once. The sequencing used whole blood, collected at baseline. The V call is TRBV6-1, the J call TRBJ1-5; 9 positions agree with TRBD1. The sequence came from an adult who was a healthcare worker with PCR-confirmed SARS-CoV-2 infection or an uninfected control (not recorded which). Here the CDR3 reads CASGQGWLDQPQHF. In DNA form, the CDR3 reads TGTGCCAGCGGACAGGGGTGGCTGGATCAGCCCCAGCATTTT.